The source of this TCR beta chain is a study of early T cells in non-severe SARS-CoV-2 infection. Study in general: Chains stayed unpaired after sequencing of bulk RNA from unsorted whole blood.

Tagging with unique molecular identifiers was applied to individual cDNA molecules. TCRdb analysed the 5' RACE reads with MiXCR anew, one entry per CDR3 protein. Of about 37,000 distinct CDR3 sequences in the sample, 5.8% are singletons; the top ten hold more than 25%. This clonotype was found many times. What it binds is unknown. Study-level results: Matching with VDJdb favored anti-spike CD8 responses (missing private and CD4 specificities).

The CDR3 is 16 amino acids. V dropped 3 bases and J dropped 5; count of bases not matched to a gene: 9. The germline CDR1 and CDR2 sequences are MGHDK and SYGVNS. The sequencing input was whole blood. The TCR comes from an adult who was a healthcare worker with PCR-confirmed SARS-CoV-2 infection or an uninfected control (not recorded which). This sequence joins TRBV25-1 and TRBJ2-5; TRBD2 matches at 10 bases. CDR3 residues: CASSEGSGREFETQYF. Written as DNA, the CDR3 is TGTGCCAGCAGTGAGGGCAGCGGGAGGGAGTTCGAGACCCAGTACTTC.